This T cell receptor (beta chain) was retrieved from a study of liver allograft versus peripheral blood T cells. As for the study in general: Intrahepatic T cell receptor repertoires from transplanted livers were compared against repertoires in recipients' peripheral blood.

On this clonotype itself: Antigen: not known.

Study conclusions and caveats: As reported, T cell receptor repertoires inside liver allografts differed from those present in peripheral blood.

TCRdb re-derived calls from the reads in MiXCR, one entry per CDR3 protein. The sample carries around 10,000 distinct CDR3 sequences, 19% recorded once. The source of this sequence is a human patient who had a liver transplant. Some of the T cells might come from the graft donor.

The CDR3 DNA is TGTGCCAGCAGTACACAGGGGGTGGAAGATACGCAGTATTTT. This codes for CASSTQGVEDTQYF. This chain connects TRBV28 to TRBJ2-3; 8 bases line up with TRBD1. V was clipped by 5 bases and J by 5 bases; unmatched bases: 6. Germline CDR1 and CDR2: MDHEN and SYDVKM. The CDR3 is 14 residues long.